Included here is one T cell receptor beta chain sequence, with context. The record originates from a study of blood T cell repertoires in COVID-19. Study-level background: Whether acute or convalescent, the COVID-19 samples came from the United States, Italy and Spain. From T cells, B-cell-depleted T cells, or PBMCs came the material, which was cDNA or gDNA.

Authors' methods: Amplified reference gene primers provided the basis for estimating nucleated cell counts. Clones were sequenced by immunoSEQ multiplex PCR, and TCRdb holds only the in-frame ones, with some missing. The V and J calls and clone size come from that table; D and trimming were worked out from the DNA. The data contain about 140,000 clones, about 79% of them singletons. This clonotype was obtained from a woman of 80 years or more with active or convalescent COVID-19. The sequenced material came from peripheral blood.

The CDR3, as DNA: TGTGCCTGGGTGGGACAGGGGCGTTCACCCCTCCACTTT. Amino acids: CAWVGQGRSPLHF. The rearrangement uses TRBV30 and TRBJ1-6; 10 bases are shared with TRBD1. With 5 bases clipped from V and 9 bases from J, the junction kept 4 bases outside the gene matches. The CDR3 runs to 13 residues. Germline CDR1 reads GTSNPN; CDR2 reads SVGIG (reference sequence).